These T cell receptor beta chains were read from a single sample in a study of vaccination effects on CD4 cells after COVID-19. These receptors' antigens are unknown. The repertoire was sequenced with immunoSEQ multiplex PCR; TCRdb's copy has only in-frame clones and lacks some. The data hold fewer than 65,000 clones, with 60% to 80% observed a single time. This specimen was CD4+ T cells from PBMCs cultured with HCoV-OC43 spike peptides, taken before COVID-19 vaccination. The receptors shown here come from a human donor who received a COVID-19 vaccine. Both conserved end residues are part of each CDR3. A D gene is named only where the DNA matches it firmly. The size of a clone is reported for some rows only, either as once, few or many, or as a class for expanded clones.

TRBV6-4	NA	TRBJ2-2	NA	TGTGCCAGCAGTGAATCGGGTGACACCGGGGAGCTGTTTTTT	CASSESGDTGELFF
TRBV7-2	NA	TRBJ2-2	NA	TGTGCCAGCAGCTATAGAGTCGGGGAGCTGTTTTTT	CASSYRVGELFF
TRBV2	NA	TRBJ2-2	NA	TGTGCCAGCAAGGGGCAGCTACTAAGGGGGGAGCTGTTTTTT	CASKGQLLRGELFF
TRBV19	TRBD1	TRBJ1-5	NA	TGTGCCAGTAGTGGAAGGGGGCATAGCAATCAGCCCCAGCATTTT	CASSGRGHSNQPQHF
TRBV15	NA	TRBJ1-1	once	TGTGCCACCAGCAGAGATCCAATGGGCGGGGACACTGAAGCTTTCTTT	CATSRDPMGGDTEAFF
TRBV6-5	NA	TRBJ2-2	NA	TGTGCCAGCAGTTACTCTGGGCCGAACACCGGGGAGCTGTTTTTT	CASSYSGPNTGELFF
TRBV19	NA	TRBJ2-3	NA	TGTGCCAGTAGTATTTCGGGGCCCAGCACAGATACGCAGTATTTT	CASSISGPSTDTQYF
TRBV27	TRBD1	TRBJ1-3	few	TGTGCCAGCAGTCGACAGGGGGAGGGAAACACCATATATTTT	CASSRQGEGNTIYF
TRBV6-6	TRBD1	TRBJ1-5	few	TGTGCCAGCAGAGTACAGGGGAGGGGTCAGCCCCAGCATTTT	CASRVQGRGQPQHF
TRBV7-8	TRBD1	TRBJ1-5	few	TGTGCCAGCAGCACCCGGCGGGACAGGGGATATCAGCCCCAGCATTTT	CASSTRRDRGYQPQHF